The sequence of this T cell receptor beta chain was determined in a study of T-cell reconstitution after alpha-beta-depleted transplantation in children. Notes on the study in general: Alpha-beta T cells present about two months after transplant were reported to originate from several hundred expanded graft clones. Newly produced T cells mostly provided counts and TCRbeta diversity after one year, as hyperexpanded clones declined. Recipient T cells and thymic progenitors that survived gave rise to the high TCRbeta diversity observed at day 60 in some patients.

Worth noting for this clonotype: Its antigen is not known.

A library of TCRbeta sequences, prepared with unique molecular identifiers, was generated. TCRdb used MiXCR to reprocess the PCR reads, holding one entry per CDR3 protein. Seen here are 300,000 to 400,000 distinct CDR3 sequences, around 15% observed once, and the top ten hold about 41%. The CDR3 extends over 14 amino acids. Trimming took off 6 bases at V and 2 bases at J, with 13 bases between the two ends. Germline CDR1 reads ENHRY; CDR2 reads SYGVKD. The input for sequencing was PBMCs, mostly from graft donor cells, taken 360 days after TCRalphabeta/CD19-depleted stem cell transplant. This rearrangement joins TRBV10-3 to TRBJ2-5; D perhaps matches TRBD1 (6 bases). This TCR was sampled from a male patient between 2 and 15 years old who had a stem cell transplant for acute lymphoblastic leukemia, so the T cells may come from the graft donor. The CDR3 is CAIRVDRTQETQYF. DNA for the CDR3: TGTGCCATCAGGGTAGACAGGACGCAAGAGACCCAGTACTTC.